Each of the 25 T cell receptor beta chains below was sequenced from the same sample in a study of siplizumab effects on memory and regulatory T cells. Libraries were prepared by immunoSEQ multiplex PCR; TCRdb keeps only in-frame clonotypes and omits some of them. The sample carries under 100,000 clones, 90% to 95% recorded once. The sample comprised non-Treg CD4+ T cells sorted from blood. Source of these receptors: a human donor in good health.

V and J are TRBV10-3 and TRBJ1-3, with D unresolved. Trimming removed 3 bases from V and 0 bases from J, with 6 bases in between. The CDR3 is 14 amino acids. Looked up from germline, CDR1 is ENHRY and CDR2 is SYGVKD. The CDR3 reads CAISDGRSGNTIYF. The CDR3, as DNA: TGTGCCATCAGTGACGGGCGCTCTGGAAACACCATATATTTT.

This chain links TRBV14 with TRBJ2-2; 10 nucleotides line up with TRBD1. CDR3 size: 19 residues. The germline V gene has CDR1 SGHDN and CDR2 FVKESK. The trim removed 3 bases at V and 5 bases at J, leaving 15 bases unmatched. The CDR3 DNA reads TGTGCCAGCAGCCACCCCCGGACAGGGGGGGAAAGAAGGACCGGGGAGCTGTTTTTT. This translates into CASSHPRTGGERRTGELFF.

The CDR3 protein is CASSFQQGWYTEAFF. CDR3 in DNA: TGTGCCAGCAGCTTCCAACAGGGCTGGTACACTGAAGCTTTCTTT. The rearrangement uses TRBV7-9 and TRBJ1-1; a weak D match, TRBD1 (6 bases). This CDR3 spans 15 amino acids. V lost 3 bases and J lost 3, with 14 bases in between. The germline CDR1 and CDR2 sequences are SEHNR and FQNEAQ (reference sequence).

V and J are TRBV5-1 and TRBJ2-1; TRBD2 matches 8 bases. With V trimmed by 4 bases and J by 0 bases, 3 bases remained unmatched. This CDR3 is 15 amino acids long. Germline lookup yields CDR1 SGHRS and CDR2 YFSETQ. Written as DNA, the CDR3 is TGCGCCAGCAGCGGGAGCGGGAGCTCCTACAATGAGCAGTTCTTC. Translated: CASSGSGSSYNEQFF.

The V and J genes are TRBV19 and TRBJ2-5; D perhaps matches TRBD1 (5 bases). CDR1 and CDR2 from the germline V gene are LNHDA and SQIVND (reference sequence). This CDR3 has 16 amino acids. The V end lost 3 bases, the J end lost 1 base, and 15 bases lay between the germline ends. The CDR3 sequence is CASSMGLRAGQETQYF. CDR3 sequence (DNA): TGTGCCAGTAGTATGGGGCTCAGGGCTGGCCAAGAGACCCAGTACTTC.

This chain connects TRBV7-9 to TRBJ2-1; 10 nucleotides line up with TRBD1. CDR1 and CDR2 from the germline V gene are SEHNR and FQNEAQ (reference sequence). The CDR3 has 14 amino acids. V shed 5 bases and J 9 bases; nucleotides not matched to a gene: 7. This chain's CDR3 is CASSLGQGFTEQFF. In DNA, the CDR3 is TGTGCCAGCAGCCTGGGACAGGGGTTCACTGAGCAGTTCTTC.

V usage is TRBV14 and J usage is TRBJ2-6; TRBD1 might be the D (5 bases). CDR3 length: 16 residues. With 1 base removed from V and 0 bases from J, the gap between germline ends came to 7 bases. Germline V CDR1 and CDR2: SGHDN, FVKESK. CDR3 DNA: TGTGCCAGCAGCCAAGGGACAAGCTCTGGGGCCAACGTCCTGACTTTC. Protein sequence: CASSQGTSSGANVLTF.

The chain employs TRBV5-1 and TRBJ2-3, with 12 positions matching TRBD2. V shed 3 bases, J shed 1 base, and the junction held 12 bases outside the gene matches. The germline V gene encodes CDR1 SGHRS and CDR2 YFSETQ. This CDR3 has 19 residues. CDR3 amino acids: CASSSGKRASGRGTDTQYF. The CDR3 DNA sequence: TGCGCCAGCAGCTCAGGGAAGAGGGCTAGCGGGAGGGGCACAGATACGCAGTATTTT.

V usage is TRBV11-2 and J usage is TRBJ2-5; D not certain. V dropped 1 base and J dropped 4 bases, with 4 bases sitting between them. This CDR3 is 12 amino acids long. Germline CDR1 SGHAT, CDR2 FQNNGV. Written as DNA, the CDR3 is TGTGCCAGCAGCTTAGTTGCAGAGACCCAGTACTTC. Translating gives CASSLVAETQYF.

The chain recombines TRBV6-1 with TRBJ2-3; TRBD2 agrees at 8 bases. CDR1 and CDR2 from the germline V gene are MNHNS and SASEGT. With V trimmed by 7 bases and J by 0 bases, 6 bases remained unmatched. The CDR3 runs 15 residues. CDR3 nucleotide sequence: TGTGCCAGCATTGTCGCGGGAGGAAGCACAGATACGCAGTATTTT. Encoded protein: CASIVAGGSTDTQYF.

This clone was picked up one time. The chain links TRBV11-2 to TRBJ2-2, with D possibly matching TRBD2 (6 bases). CDR3 length: 14 residues. V lost 2 bases and J lost 5, with 9 bases in between. CDR1 is SGHAT, CDR2 FQNNGV, per germline. CDR3 region: CASSLRGSTGELFF. DNA of the CDR3: TGTGCCAGCAGCTTACGGGGGTCAACCGGGGAGCTGTTTTTT. Variable domain in full (rest from reference TRBV11-2 and TRBJ2-2): EAGVAQSPRYKIIEKRQSVAFWCNPISGHATLYWYQQILGQGPKLLIQFQNNGVVDDSQLPKDRFSAERLKGVDSTLKIQPAKLEDSAVYLCASSLRGSTGELFFGEGSRLTVL.

V and J are TRBV18 and TRBJ1-3; no reliable D call. The CDR3 is 16 residues long. The germline V gene encodes CDR1 KGHSH and CDR2 LQKENI. Trimming cost V 6 bases and J 0 bases, with 15 bases left between them. CDR3 sequence reads: CASSTGTPSSGNTIYF. The CDR3 DNA reads as TGTGCCAGCTCGACCGGCACCCCGAGCTCTGGAAACACCATATATTTT.

The rearrangement joins TRBV5-6 to TRBJ1-3; maybe TRBD1 (6 bases). CDR1 and CDR2 from the germline V gene are SGHDT and YYEEEE. This CDR3 is 17 amino acids long. V was clipped by 4 bases and J by 0 bases, with 17 bases between them. This CDR3 reads CASSANTGWVSGNTIYF. CDR3 sequence (DNA): TGTGCCAGCAGCGCAAATACAGGGTGGGTCTCTGGAAACACCATATATTTT.

This chain joins TRBV28 and TRBJ2-3; D is undetermined. The CDR3 is 16 residues long. V was pared by 2 bases and J by 1 base, with 13 bases between. Looked up from germline, CDR1 is MDHEN and CDR2 is SYDVKM. The CDR3 sequence is CASSLAAIKGTDTQYF. The CDR3 coding sequence is TGTGCCAGCAGTTTAGCGGCAATCAAGGGCACAGATACGCAGTATTTT.

The chain carries TRBV5-1 and TRBJ2-7, with D perhaps TRBD1 (5 bases). Deletions cut 0 bases from V and 4 bases from J, with 11 bases between. CDR3 size: 14 residues. Germline values: CDR1 SGHRS, CDR2 YFSETQ. The CDR3, as DNA: TGCGCCAGCAGCTTGGTGGGGCAGCTATACGAGCAGTACTTC. It is translated as CASSLVGQLYEQYF.

The V gene is TRBV7-9, the J gene TRBJ1-5, with D maybe TRBD1 (5 bases). V lost 1 base to trimming and J lost 9 bases, with 10 bases between them. Per germline, CDR1 SEHNR and CDR2 FQNEAQ (reference sequence). CDR3 size: 13 residues. The CDR3 loop reads CASSLDGGMPQHF. In nucleotides, the CDR3 is TGTGCCAGCAGCTTAGATGGGGGGATGCCCCAGCATTTT.

The chain is built from TRBV5-5 and TRBJ2-1, with D possibly being TRBD2 (6 bases). CDR1 and CDR2 (germline): SGHKS, YYEKEE (reference sequence). The CDR3 covers 14 residues. V lost 4 bases, J lost 7 bases, and 15 bases lay in between. The CDR3 coding sequence is TGTGCCAGCAGCAAGGTGGCGGGGAAAAATGAGCAGTTCTTC. Amino acids: CASSKVAGKNEQFF.

The DNA for the CDR3 is TGTGCCTGGGGGGGGAACATTGGGAATTCACCCCTCCACTTT. Translating it yields CAWGGNIGNSPLHF. The rearrangement joins TRBV30 to TRBJ1-6; a weak D match, TRBD1 (5 bases). The germline V gene has CDR1 GTSNPN and CDR2 SVGIG (reference sequence). V lost 5 bases to trimming and J lost 7 bases, with 15 bases between them. This CDR3 is built from 14 residues.

The rearrangement links TRBV5-1 to TRBJ2-7, with D perhaps TRBD1 or TRBD2 (5 bases each). Germline-derived CDR1 and CDR2 are SGHRS and YFSETQ. There are 17 residues in the CDR3. The germline V and J ends were trimmed by 1 base and 3 bases, with 20 bases remaining between them. The CDR3 sequence: CASSLIPGTPNRYEQYF. CDR3 DNA: TGCGCCAGCAGCTTGATCCCGGGGACGCCGAACCGCTACGAGCAGTACTTC.

As DNA, the CDR3 is TGTGCCAGCAGCTGGGTGAGCCAGGGCCTTAATGAGCAGTTCTTC. Translation gives CASSWVSQGLNEQFF. This chain links TRBV7-9 with TRBJ2-1, with D possibly matching TRBD1 (5 bases). V dropped 4 bases and J dropped 7 bases, with 17 bases sitting between them. CDR1 SEHNR and CDR2 FQNEAQ come from the germline V gene (reference sequence). The CDR3 runs to 15 residues.

The rearrangement joins TRBV9 to TRBJ1-3; D is possibly TRBD1 (5 bases). The V gene's germline CDR1 is SGDLS and CDR2 YYNGEE. Trimming shortened V by 6 bases and J by 4 bases, and 17 bases separated the two germline ends. This CDR3 has 15 amino acids. CDR3 nucleotide sequence: TGTGCCAGCACTCTCTCCGGGGGGTCGGGAAACACCATATATTTT. This codes for CASTLSGGSGNTIYF. The complete variable domain, with remaining parts taken from reference TRBV9 and TRBJ1-3, reads DSGVTQTPKHLITATGQRVTLRCSPRSGDLSVYWYQQSLDQGLQFLIQYYNGEERAKGNILERFSAQQFPDLHSELNLSSLELGDSALYFCASTLSGGSGNTIYFGEGSWLTVV.

The chain employs TRBV30 and TRBJ2-5; no firm D call. Trimming cost V 5 bases and J 4 bases, with 5 bases left between them. Germline V CDR1 and CDR2: GTSNPN, SVGIG (reference sequence). CDR3 length: 10 amino acids. For the CDR3, the DNA is TGTGCCTGGGCCCGAGAGACCCAGTACTTC. Its protein product is CAWARETQYF.

V and J are TRBV18 and TRBJ1-2, with 7 nucleotides matching TRBD1. Germline CDR1 is KGHSH and CDR2 is LQKENI. The ends lost 3 bases at V and 3 bases at J; junction bases unmatched: 4. CDR3 size: 14 residues. In DNA form, the CDR3 reads TGTGCCAGCTCACCGGTCCAGGGGGACTATGGCTACACCTTC. Its protein product is CASSPVQGDYGYTF.

V is TRBV5-1 and J is TRBJ1-3; 8 nucleotides line up with TRBD1. The CDR3 has 13 amino acids. Germline V lookup: CDR1 SGHRS, CDR2 YFSETQ. The V gene end was trimmed by 4 bases and the J gene end by 7 bases; junction bases not matched to a gene: 4. The CDR3 spells CASSHGQGNTIYF. The CDR3 bases are TGCGCCAGCAGCCATGGACAGGGTAACACCATATATTTT.

This clone showed up just once. J is TRBJ2-1 and V is TRBV9; D uncertain. From germline, CDR1 is SGDLS and CDR2 YYNGEE. V was cut by 1 base and J by 8 bases, with 16 bases left in between. CDR3 length equals 15 residues. Written as DNA, the CDR3 is TGTGCCAGCAGCGTACACGGAGTCGTCTCCCATGAGCAGTTCTTC. Encoded protein: CASSVHGVVSHEQFF.